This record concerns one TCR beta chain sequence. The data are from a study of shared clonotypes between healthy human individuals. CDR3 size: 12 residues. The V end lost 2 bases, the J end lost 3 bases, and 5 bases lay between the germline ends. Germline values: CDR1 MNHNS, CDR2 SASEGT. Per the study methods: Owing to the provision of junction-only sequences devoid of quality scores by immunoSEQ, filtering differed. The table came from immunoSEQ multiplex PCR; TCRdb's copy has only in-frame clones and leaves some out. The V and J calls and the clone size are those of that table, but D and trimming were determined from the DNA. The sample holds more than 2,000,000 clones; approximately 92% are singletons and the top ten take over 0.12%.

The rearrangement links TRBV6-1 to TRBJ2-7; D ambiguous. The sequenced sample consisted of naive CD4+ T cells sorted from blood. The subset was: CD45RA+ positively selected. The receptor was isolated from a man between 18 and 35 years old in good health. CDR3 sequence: CASSERVYEQYF. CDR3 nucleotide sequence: TGTGCCAGCAGTGAACGAGTCTACGAGCAGTACTTC.